This T cell receptor beta chain was recorded in a study of OX40 agonist ivuxolimab in advanced cancers. About the research overall: Patients took ivuxolimab, an agonistic anti-OX40 (CD134) antibody. Across the patients, intravenous ivuxolimab was delivered every 2 weeks at 0.01 to 10 mg/kg. Study-wide points: CD8+ T cells averaged more expanded clones than CD4+.

Points on this clone: The antigen is unknown.

The CDR3 has 16 residues. The germline gives CDR1 LGHNA, CDR2 YNFKEQ. The V and J ends lost 1 base and 5 bases, in that order; junction bases with no gene match: 3. Autoimmune disease history or systemic immunosuppression was exclusionary. Clones were read by immunoSEQ multiplex PCR, and TCRdb kept only the in-frame ones, dropping some. The sample consists of 9,300 or so clones, 66% of them appearing once. V usage is TRBV4-2 and J usage is TRBJ2-5, with TRBD2 identical over 14 bases. The specimen comprised CD4+ or CD8+ T cells sorted from blood, sampled in a trial of the OX40 agonist ivuxolimab. This TCR came from an adult with an advanced solid tumor such as melanoma, head and neck, liver or kidney cancer. CDR3 nucleotides: TGTGCCAGCAGCCAAGGGCGACTAGCGGGGGGGGAGACCCAGTACTTC. It yields the protein CASSQGRLAGGETQYF.